Many counts were recorded for the clone carrying this TCR beta chain. What it binds is not known. Then a second PCR, running about 6 to 12 cycles, was carried out with a sample-barcoded 5' primer and a J-beta primer mix. In TCRdb, the 5' RACE reads were re-called with MiXCR into one record per CDR3 protein. The table has 750,000 to 950,000 distinct CDR3 sequences, almost 30% seen once. This specimen belongs to a study of blood T cells in healthy people across ages. General study findings and limits: Strong correlation was found linking TCR beta diversity to naive T cell percentage. Diversity estimates from one million T cells were considered underestimates.

The same specimen was also included in a second study, on T cells of mothers and their children. That paper states: The study recruited a few healthy Caucasian mothers and their six children as donors. Nobody spotted any persistent microchimeric T cell clones.

The receptor's source is a woman between 40 and 55 years old in good health. The sequencing input was blood.

This CDR3 is CSARDRGDTQYF. In DNA, the CDR3 is TGCAGTGCTAGAGATAGGGGGGATACGCAGTATTTT. The chain recombines TRBV20-1 with TRBJ2-3, with TRBD1 as a possible D gene (6 bases). The CDR3 consists of 12 residues. Trimming stripped 0 bases from V and 6 bases from J, with 7 bases between. Germline V gene data show CDR1 as DFQATT and CDR2 as SNEGSKA (reference sequence).